What follows are 2 T cell receptor beta chains derived from one specimen sequenced in a study of T cell changes during pregnancy in multiple sclerosis (dated 2019 in TCRdb). The method was the immunoSEQ multiplex PCR assay. Sourced from immuneACCESS, this table was stored by TCRdb with only in-frame sequences that have V and J called. A share of the clones is absent; for the studies checked, an unresolved V gene accounts for under half, and the remainder has no known explanation. In this sample the table shows 18,000 or so clones, around 87% of which occur a single time. The ten most abundant clones make up approximately 13% of the sample. Sequencing used CD8+ T cells from peripheral blood mononuclear cells, obtained in the third trimester of pregnancy. Source of these receptors: a female donor in good health, enrolled as a control in a pregnancy study.

By share, this clone counts as medium-sized. This chain joins TRBV19 and TRBJ1-1, with D possibly matching TRBD1 (6 bases). The CDR3 loop spans 16 amino acids. Germline V gene lookup returns CDR1 LNHDA and CDR2 SQIVND (reference sequence). Trimming took off 3 bases at V and 4 bases at J, with 18 bases between the two ends. The CDR3 spells CASSMGASWVLTEAFF. The CDR3 bases are TGTGCCAGTAGTATGGGGGCCAGTTGGGTTCTCACTGAAGCTTTCTTT.

The rearrangement links TRBV28 to TRBJ1-2, with D hard to call. The V end lost 9 bases, the J end lost 4 bases, and 18 bases lay between the germline ends. The CDR3 length is 14 residues. Germline assignment: CDR1 MDHEN and CDR2 SYDVKM. This CDR3 reads CASLTGSASYGYTF. The CDR3 region has the DNA TGTGCCAGTCTAACCGGATCGGCTAGCTATGGCTACACCTTC.